Following are 5 T cell receptor beta chains from one sample sequenced in a study of T-cell memory formation after mild COVID-19. TCRdb ran MiXCR on the 5' RACE reads and lists one entry per CDR3 protein. Of hundreds of thousands of distinct CDR3 sequences in the sample, 15% to 17% were seen once. Sequencing was carried out using PBMCs or a T cell subset sorted from them (not recorded which). Every receptor here comes from an adult woman who had mild COVID-19 (a few samples of this study predate the infection). Cell type and time point are not known.

The V gene is TRBV5-1, the J gene TRBJ1-5; TRBD1 might be the D (5 bases). Germline CDR1 is SGHRS and CDR2 is YFSETQ. This CDR3 spans 16 amino acids. CDR3 sequence (DNA): TGCGCTTCCGGCCGCGATCGGGGGAATAGCAATCAGCCCCAGCATTTT. Encoded protein: CASGRDRGNSNQPQHF.

The CDR3 reads CASSQDDTANSYEQYF. The CDR3 nucleotides read TGCGCCAGCAGCCAAGATGACACAGCTAACTCCTACGAGCAGTACTTC. The V and J genes are TRBV4-1 and TRBJ2-5, with D unclear. The assigned J gene may be wrong: the sequence end matches TRBJ2-7 better. The CDR3 contains 16 residues. CDR1 and CDR2 (germline): MGHRA, YSYEKL.

This clonotype was seen ten or more times. V is TRBV7-2 and J is TRBJ2-1; D may be TRBD1 (5 bases). This CDR3 region has 15 residues. V was trimmed by 2 bases and J by 5 bases, leaving 13 bases between them. Germline V gene data show CDR1 as SGHTA and CDR2 as FQGNSA. CDR3 residues: CASSLSTRANNEQFF. As DNA, the CDR3 is TGTGCCAGCAGCTTATCTACCAGGGCCAACAATGAGCAGTTCTTC. Filled out from reference TRBV7-2 and TRBJ2-1, the complete variable domain reads GAGVSQSPSNKVTEKGKDVELRCDPISGHTALYWYRQSLGQGLEFLIYFQGNSAPDKSGLPSDRFSAERTGGSVSTLTIQRTQQEDSAVYLCASSLSTRANNEQFFGPGTRLTVL.

This chain uses TRBV28 with TRBJ2-7; 7 bases are shared with TRBD2. Unmatched junction bases numbered 15, after V lost 5 bases and J lost 8 bases. The CDR3 runs 15 residues. CDR1 is MDHEN, CDR2 SYDVKM, per germline. DNA of the CDR3: TGTGCCAGCAGTCCACCTGGGGGGAGGGAGTTGAAGCAGTACTTC. Residues: CASSPPGGRELKQYF.

This clonotype was seen only a few times. The V gene is TRBV6-6, the J gene TRBJ2-2; D may be TRBD1 (6 bases). The CDR3 totals 15 residues. The V end was cut by 6 bases, the J end by 2 bases, with 13 bases between. CDR1 is MNHNY, CDR2 SVGAGI, per germline (reference sequence). The CDR3 reads CASRDRDINTGELFF. The CDR3 bases are TGTGCCAGCAGGGACCGGGACATAAACACCGGGGAGCTGTTTTTT.